Sequencing of this T cell receptor (beta chain) was carried out in a study of blood T cell repertoires in COVID-19. Across the study: From T cells, B-cell-depleted T cells, or PBMCs came the material, which was cDNA or gDNA.

Clones were read by immunoSEQ multiplex PCR, and TCRdb kept only the in-frame ones, dropping some. This table has 200,000 to 250,000 clones, 82% appearing once. Enrolled during active infection, Seattle patients were then followed longitudinally. Germline assignment: CDR1 SQVTM and CDR2 ANQGSEA. This CDR3 region has 16 residues. V lost 0 bases and J lost 3; bases outside the gene matches: 11. The sample comprised peripheral blood. The V and J genes are TRBV29-1 and TRBJ2-7; the match to TRBD2 covers 7 bases. The sequence came from a woman of 80 years or more with COVID-19, enrolled during active disease. CDR3 residues: CSVEDRGRGPSYEQYF. The CDR3 DNA is TGCAGCGTTGAAGATCGCGGGAGAGGGCCCAGCTACGAGCAGTACTTC.